These 31 T cell receptor beta chains share one sample of origin, sequenced in a study of PD-L1 blockade in urothelial cancer. Time point here: pretreatment peripheral blood. Produced via immunoSEQ multiplex PCR; TCRdb's table is partial and in-frame only. The sample has under 95,000 clones, around 83% seen once. The starting material was PBMCs, obtained around atezolizumab (anti-PD-L1) treatment. The receptors here all came from a woman between 65 and 79 years old with urothelial cancer.

The count of this clone is one. The J gene is TRBJ1-3, the V gene TRBV9; no clear D. Trimming stripped 4 bases from V and 4 bases from J, with 12 bases between. Germline CDR1 SGDLS, CDR2 YYNGEE. This CDR3 region has 14 residues. The CDR3 DNA is TGTGCCAGCAGCCCCCTCGGGTCCGGAAACACCATATATTTT. The encoded protein is CASSPLGSGNTIYF.

The chain recombines TRBV4-2 with TRBJ1-3; D not resolved. The ends were cut back, 0 bases at V and 0 bases at J, with 12 bases in the middle. The CDR3 is 17 residues long. Germline CDR1 LGHNA, CDR2 YNFKEQ. CDR3 residues: CASSQERMGASGNTIYF. In nucleotides, the CDR3 is TGTGCCAGCAGCCAAGAGCGGATGGGAGCCTCTGGAAACACCATATATTTT.

The chain uses TRBV25-1 and TRBJ2-1; D perhaps matches TRBD2 (6 bases). With 7 bases removed from V and 5 bases from J, the gap between germline ends came to 12 bases. CDR1 MGHDK and CDR2 SYGVNS come from the germline V gene. The CDR3 is 13 amino acids. The CDR3 is CASTKSGDNEQFF. CDR3 sequence (DNA): TGTGCCAGCACGAAATCGGGGGACAATGAGCAGTTCTTC.

This chain connects TRBV18 to TRBJ2-2, with TRBD1 as a possible D gene (6 bases). The CDR3 spans 16 residues. Trimming took 4 bases from V and 5 from J, leaving 17 bases between them. The V gene's germline CDR1 is KGHSH and CDR2 LQKENI. CDR3 bases: TGTGCCAGCTCACGAGGTACCGGGACACAGACCGGGGAGCTGTTTTTT. Residues: CASSRGTGTQTGELFF.

The J gene is TRBJ2-1, the V gene TRBV5-5; perhaps TRBD1 as D (6 bases). Per the germline V gene, CDR1 is SGHKS and CDR2 is YYEKEE (reference sequence). This CDR3 contains 15 residues. The V end was cut by 4 bases, the J end by 4 bases, with 15 bases between. For the CDR3, the DNA is TGTGCCAGCAGCCCCCTGGGGGCAGCTTACAATGAGCAGTTCTTC. It yields the protein CASSPLGAAYNEQFF. The full variable domain, completed using reference TRBV5-5 and TRBJ2-1, is DAGVTQSPTHLIKTRGQQVTLRCSPISGHKSVSWYQQVLGQGPQFIFQYYEKEERGRGNFPDRFSARQFPNYSSELNVNALLLGDSALYLCASSPLGAAYNEQFFGPGTRLTVL.

The chain employs TRBV5-5 and TRBJ2-7; perhaps TRBD1 as D (6 bases). The CDR3 contains 15 residues. The germline gives CDR1 SGHKS, CDR2 YYEKEE (reference sequence). V was pared by 6 bases and J by 3 bases, with 19 bases between. The CDR3 here is CASTPSGQIFYEQYF. The CDR3 region has the DNA TGTGCCAGCACCCCGAGCGGACAGATATTCTACGAGCAGTACTTC.

V and J are TRBV4-1 and TRBJ1-1; D is uncertain. Germline V gene data show CDR1 as MGHRA and CDR2 as YSYEKL. This CDR3 has 14 amino acids. Trimming pared 3 bases from V and 1 base from J, leaving 9 bases between. The CDR3 spells CASSQNDWNTEAFF. Here the CDR3 DNA reads TGCGCCAGCAGCCAGAATGACTGGAACACTGAAGCTTTCTTT.

The CDR3 sequence is CASSLGGGYNEQFF. CDR3 DNA sequence: TGTGCCAGCAGCTTGGGGGGGGGATACAATGAGCAGTTCTTC. The chain is built from TRBV13 and TRBJ2-1, with 7 bases matching TRBD2. This CDR3 has 14 residues. The trim removed 3 bases at V and 4 bases at J, leaving 3 bases unmatched. The germline V gene encodes CDR1 PRHDT and CDR2 FYEKMQ (reference sequence).

The chain carries TRBV6-1 and TRBJ2-7; the D gene is possibly TRBD1 (6 bases). The CDR3 sequence is 12 residues long. V was cut by 10 bases and J by 3 bases, with 13 bases left in between. CDR1 is MNHNS and CDR2 is SASEGT in the germline V gene. The CDR3 here is CATPGVLYEQYF. The DNA of the CDR3 is TGTGCCACCCCAGGGGTTCTCTACGAGCAGTACTTC.

V usage is TRBV10-2 and J usage is TRBJ1-5, with unresolved D. Trimming pared 1 base from V and 5 bases from J, leaving 12 bases between. The CDR3 covers 15 residues. Per the germline V gene, CDR1 is WSHSY and CDR2 is SAAADI. CDR3 loop: CASSEWAEGDQPQHF. The DNA of the CDR3 is TGCGCCAGCAGTGAGTGGGCAGAGGGTGATCAGCCCCAGCATTTT.

The chain couples TRBV28 to TRBJ1-4; 7 nucleotides match TRBD1. CDR3 length equals 12 residues. The V gene's germline CDR1 is MDHEN and CDR2 SYDVKM. With 8 bases clipped from V and 7 bases from J, the junction kept 4 bases outside the gene matches. CDR3 residues: CASGRDSEKLFF. The CDR3 DNA reads as TGTGCCAGCGGCCGGGACAGTGAAAAACTGTTTTTT.

The chain recombines TRBV30 with TRBJ2-3; a weak D match, TRBD2 (7 bases). V dropped 3 bases and J dropped 6 bases, with 16 bases sitting between them. There are 14 residues in the CDR3. The germline CDR1 and CDR2 sequences are GTSNPN and SVGIG (reference sequence). In DNA, the CDR3 is TGTGCCTGGAGCCAAGGGGGGGCCAGGGATACGCAGTATTTT. This codes for CAWSQGGARDTQYF.

The chain couples TRBV9 to TRBJ2-3, with 9 positions matching TRBD2. The CDR3 runs to 15 residues. Germline assignment: CDR1 SGDLS and CDR2 YYNGEE. Trimming cost V 0 bases and J 5 bases; bases outside gene matches: 4. CDR3 bases: TGTGCCAGCAGCGTAGGGAAGACTAGCGGAGATACGCAGTATTTT. This gives the protein CASSVGKTSGDTQYF.

The chain joins TRBV18 to TRBJ1-1; 7 bases agree with TRBD1. The germline CDR1 and CDR2 sequences are KGHSH and LQKENI. The length of the CDR3 is 15 residues. With 2 bases clipped from V and 5 bases from J, the junction kept 8 bases outside the gene matches. In DNA, the CDR3 is TGTGCCAGCTCACCATTCTTCCCAGGGGGAACTGAAGCTTTCTTT. Translation gives CASSPFFPGGTEAFF.

This chain connects TRBV5-1 to TRBJ2-3, with 9 nucleotides matching TRBD2. The CDR3 length is 16 residues. Germline trimming cut 0 bases from V and 0 bases from J; bases unmatched to any gene: 2. Germline V gene lookup returns CDR1 SGHRS and CDR2 YFSETQ. CDR3: CASSLGGGASTDTQYF. For the CDR3, the DNA is TGCGCCAGCAGCTTGGGCGGGGGGGCGAGCACAGATACGCAGTATTTT. Together with reference TRBV5-1 and TRBJ2-3, the CDR3 gives the full variable domain: KAGVTQTPRYLIKTRGQQVTLSCSPISGHRSVSWYQQTPGQGLQFLFEYFSETQRNKGNFPGRFSGRQFSNSRSEMNVSTLELGDSALYLCASSLGGGASTDTQYFGPGTRLTVL.

This rearrangement joins TRBV28 to TRBJ1-2, with 7 positions matching TRBD1. After removal of 5 bases from V and 6 bases from J, the junction contained 3 bases not matched to a gene. Per germline, CDR1 MDHEN and CDR2 SYDVKM. The CDR3 is made up of 12 amino acids. This CDR3 is CASSTGAHGYTF. The CDR3 nucleotides read TGTGCCAGCAGTACAGGGGCACATGGCTACACCTTC.

The chain employs TRBV18 and TRBJ2-7; D possibly corresponds to TRBD1 (5 bases). In germline, CDR1 is KGHSH, CDR2 LQKENI. V lost 5 bases to trimming and J lost 2 bases, with 13 bases between them. CDR3 length equals 14 residues. This CDR3 reads CASSATTAPYEQYF. The DNA of the CDR3 is TGTGCCAGCTCAGCGACGACAGCACCCTACGAGCAGTACTTC.

The chain has TRBV11-2 and TRBJ2-2; 9 nucleotides agree with TRBD1. This CDR3 has 15 residues. The germline V gene encodes CDR1 SGHAT and CDR2 FQNNGV. With V trimmed by 6 bases and J by 5 bases, 7 bases remained unmatched. CDR3 protein: CASRAQGADTGELFF. CDR3 in DNA: TGTGCCAGCAGGGCACAGGGGGCGGATACCGGGGAGCTGTTTTTT. The full variable domain, with the rest looked up from reference TRBV11-2 and TRBJ2-2, is EAGVAQSPRYKIIEKRQSVAFWCNPISGHATLYWYQQILGQGPKLLIQFQNNGVVDDSQLPKDRFSAERLKGVDSTLKIQPAKLEDSAVYLCASRAQGADTGELFFGEGSRLTVL.

V is TRBV4-2 and J is TRBJ2-7; D is unclear. Per the germline V gene, CDR1 is LGHNA and CDR2 is YNFKEQ. Trimming pared 0 bases from V and 0 bases from J, leaving 9 bases between. This CDR3 has 15 residues. The CDR3 is CASSQEEADSYEQYF. Written as DNA, the CDR3 is TGTGCCAGCAGCCAAGAAGAGGCAGACTCCTACGAGCAGTACTTC.

J is TRBJ2-2 and V is TRBV11-3; possibly TRBD1 for D (6 bases). Deletions cut 7 bases from V and 0 bases from J, with 9 bases between. The CDR3 is made up of 14 amino acids. The germline gives CDR1 SGHNT, CDR2 YENEEA. This CDR3 is CASKDSANTGELFF. DNA for the CDR3: TGTGCCAGCAAGGACAGCGCGAACACCGGGGAGCTGTTTTTT.

V and J are TRBV6-5 and TRBJ2-7, with 9 bases fitting TRBD1. This CDR3 is built from 14 residues. CDR1 is MNHEY and CDR2 is SVGAGI in the germline V gene. Trimming cost V 5 bases and J 6 bases; bases outside gene matches: 8. CDR3 sequence (DNA): TGTGCCAGCAGTACGGGACAGGGTGGGTCCGAGCAGTACTTC. Encoded protein: CASSTGQGGSEQYF.

The chain employs TRBV5-1 and TRBJ2-1; 15 bases fit TRBD2. J gave up 0 bases and V 4 bases, and 8 bases lay outside the gene matches. This CDR3 is 19 amino acids long. Germline lookup yields CDR1 SGHRS and CDR2 YFSETQ. In DNA form, the CDR3 reads TGCGCCAGCAGCCCGGGACTAGCGGGGGGACTAGGCTCCTACAATGAGCAGTTCTTC. As protein: CASSPGLAGGLGSYNEQFF.

The chain combines TRBV28 with TRBJ2-1, with TRBD2 matching over 8 bases. This CDR3 is built from 13 residues. CDR1 is MDHEN, CDR2 SYDVKM, per germline. Trimming at V came to 5 bases and at J to 5 bases, leaving 2 bases not matched to a gene. CDR3 in DNA: TGTGCCAGCAGTCGACTAGCGAACAATGAGCAGTTCTTC. Translation gives CASSRLANNEQFF.

The gene calls are TRBV5-4 and TRBJ2-2; TRBD2 might be the D (5 bases). The CDR3 extends over 14 amino acids. V gave up 0 bases and J gave up 7 bases, with 10 bases separating them. Germline CDR1 reads SGHNT; CDR2 reads YYREEE (reference sequence). The CDR3 here is CASSLVGDGGELFF. As DNA, the CDR3 is TGTGCCAGCAGCTTGGTGGGAGATGGCGGGGAGCTGTTTTTT.

The sample holds a few counts of this clone. The CDR3 region is CASSLDASGGPDEQFF. The DNA of the CDR3 is TGTGCCAGCAGCTTAGATGCTAGCGGGGGCCCTGACGAGCAGTTCTTC. This chain uses TRBV7-9 with TRBJ2-1; TRBD2 aligns across 10 bases. Germline lookup yields CDR1 SEHNR and CDR2 FQNEAQ (reference sequence). J gave up 10 bases and V 1 base, and 10 bases lay outside the gene matches. This CDR3 has 16 residues.

The rearrangement links TRBV28 to TRBJ1-5; 7 positions agree with TRBD1. CDR1 is MDHEN and CDR2 is SYDVKM in the germline V gene. The CDR3 runs 14 residues. Trimming at V came to 1 base and at J to 7 bases, leaving 4 bases not matched to a gene. The CDR3 is CASSLSQGSQPQHF. CDR3 bases: TGTGCCAGCAGTTTATCACAGGGGAGCCAGCCCCAGCATTTT.

The chain carries TRBV23-1 and TRBJ1-1; a possible D gene is TRBD1 (5 bases). TRBV23-1 is known as an ORF, though its function is uncertain. CDR3 length equals 20 residues. V was clipped by 0 bases and J by 11 bases, with 34 bases between them. Here the CDR3 reads CASSQSPDITGSTTTSSAFF. In DNA, the CDR3 is TGCGCCAGCAGTCAATCCCCGGACATAACCGGCAGCACAACGACATCGTCCGCTTTCTTT.

This clone was observed a single time. CDR3: CASSLSSGQETQYF. The DNA for the CDR3 is TGTGCCAGCAGCTTGAGTTCGGGCCAAGAGACCCAGTACTTC. The chain joins TRBV7-9 to TRBJ2-5; D unresolved. This CDR3 spans 14 amino acids. Per the germline V gene, CDR1 is SEHNR and CDR2 is FQNEAQ (reference sequence). Trimming pared 3 bases from V and 1 base from J, leaving 9 bases between. The full variable domain, with the rest looked up from reference TRBV7-9 and TRBJ2-5, is DTGVSQNPRHKITKRGQNVTFRCDPISEHNRLYWYRQTLGQGPEFLTYFQNEAQLEKSRLLSDRFSAERPKGSFSTLEIQRTEQGDSAMYLCASSLSSGQETQYFGPGTRLLVL.

The J gene is TRBJ2-7, the V gene TRBV5-5, with D possibly being TRBD1 (6 bases). The CDR3 runs 15 residues. V gave up 4 bases and J gave up 1 base, with 15 bases separating them. Germline CDR1 is SGHKS and CDR2 is YYEKEE (reference sequence). The CDR3 sequence is CASSPQGSRSYEQYF. The CDR3 nucleotides read TGTGCCAGCAGCCCACAGGGAAGCAGGTCCTACGAGCAGTACTTC.

This chain links TRBV2 with TRBJ2-4; 7 bases fit TRBD1. The CDR3 consists of 12 residues. With 6 bases clipped from V and 7 bases from J, the junction kept 3 bases outside the gene matches. CDR1 and CDR2 (germline): SNHLY, FYNNEI. As DNA, the CDR3 is TGTGCCAGCAGCCAGACAGGGAACATTCAGTACTTC. Translated, it gives CASSQTGNIQYF.

The V call is TRBV2, the J call TRBJ2-1, with D possibly matching TRBD2 (6 bases). Germline V gene data show CDR1 as SNHLY and CDR2 as FYNNEI. The CDR3 is 13 amino acids. Between the trimmed V and J ends, which lost 8 bases and 10 bases, there was a span of 18 bases. CDR3 protein: CASQGYGGYEQFF. CDR3 nucleotides: TGTGCCAGCCAGGGTTACGGGGGTTACGAGCAGTTCTTC.